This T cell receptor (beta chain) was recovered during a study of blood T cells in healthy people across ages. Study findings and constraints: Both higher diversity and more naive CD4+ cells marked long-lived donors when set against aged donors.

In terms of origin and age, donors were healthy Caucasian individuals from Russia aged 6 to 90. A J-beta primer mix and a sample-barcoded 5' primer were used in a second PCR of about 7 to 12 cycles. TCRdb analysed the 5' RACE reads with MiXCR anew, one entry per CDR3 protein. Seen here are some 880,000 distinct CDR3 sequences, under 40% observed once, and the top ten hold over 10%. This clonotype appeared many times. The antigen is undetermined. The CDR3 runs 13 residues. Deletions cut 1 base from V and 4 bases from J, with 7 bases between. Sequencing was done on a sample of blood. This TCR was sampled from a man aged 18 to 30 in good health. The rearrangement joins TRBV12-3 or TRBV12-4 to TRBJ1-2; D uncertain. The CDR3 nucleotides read TGTGCCAGCAGTTTAGGGTCTTTCTATGGCTACACCTTC. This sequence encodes CASSLGSFYGYTF.